This paragraph reports one T cell receptor (beta chain). The antigen is not known. 60 Vbeta and 13 Jbeta primers were used in PCR. The assay was immunoSEQ multiplex PCR, and TCRdb's table has in-frame clones only and misses some. The repertoire holds around 120,000 clones, with around 80% as singletons. The data were taken from a study of cytomegalovirus exposure and HLA in healthy donors. Study-level findings and limits: The study labeled about 160 TCR beta chains cytomegalovirus-associated. The majority of TCR sequences were rare, yet some public TCRs appeared in many donors. With high specificity and sensitivity, the classifier reportedly diagnosed cytomegalovirus status.

CDR1 and CDR2 from the germline V gene are SGHTA and FQGNSA. This CDR3 spans 16 amino acids. Unmatched junction bases numbered 9, after V lost 5 bases and J lost 3 bases. Donors consisted of healthy bone marrow donors. The J gene is TRBJ2-5, the V gene TRBV7-2; TRBD1 agrees at 10 bases. The sequencing sample was made of PBMCs. This sequence originates from a woman between 35 and 50 years old in good health and CMV-seropositive. The CDR3 DNA reads as TGTGCCAGCAGCGTCCACCGGGACAGGGGAAAAGAGACCCAGTACTTC. Translated, it gives CASSVHRDRGKETQYF.